One and the same sample provided the 5 T cell receptor beta chains below, sequenced in a study of T cells in Graves' hyperthyroidism and ophthalmopathy. TCR beta CDR3 regions were amplified from RNA. With the HTBI primer set, the TCR CDR3 went through a first round of RT-PCR. MiXCR was run by TCRdb on the multiplex PCR reads, yielding one entry per CDR3 protein. Counted here are 450,000 to 600,000 distinct CDR3 sequences, about 20% occurring once; the ten biggest clones make up 45% to 50%. Material: blood. These TCRs come from a man between 35 and 55 years old with Graves' ophthalmopathy.

The chain is built from TRBV4-1 and TRBJ1-1, with 7 bases that match TRBD1. Per the germline V gene, CDR1 is MGHRA and CDR2 is YSYEKL. This CDR3 spans 16 amino acids. V lost 3 bases and J lost 4; bases outside the gene matches: 11. CDR3 protein: CASSHRQGASSTEAFF. Written as DNA, the CDR3 is TGCGCCAGCAGCCATCGACAGGGTGCGTCGTCCACTGAAGCTTTCTTT.

The chain has TRBV3-1 and TRBJ1-4; 8 bases match TRBD1. Germline V gene sequence: CDR1 LGHDT, CDR2 YNNKEL (reference sequence). The CDR3 loop spans 15 amino acids. V was clipped by 0 bases and J by 4 bases; unmatched bases: 1. CDR3: CASSQEGQGNEKLFF. CDR3 nucleotides: TGTGCCAGCAGCCAAGAAGGACAGGGTAATGAAAAACTGTTTTTT.

The CDR3 DNA is TGTGCCTGGAGTGGACTAGCGGGAGAGACCCAGTACTTC. The encoded protein is CAWSGLAGETQYF. J is TRBJ2-5 and V is TRBV30, with 10 bases identical to TRBD2. The germline gives CDR1 GTSNPN, CDR2 SVGIG (reference sequence). CDR3 length equals 13 residues. Germline trimming cut 1 base from V and 4 bases from J; bases unmatched to any gene: 0.

In this sample, this clonotype turned up many times. The genes are TRBV28 and TRBJ2-1, with D hard to call. Trimming removed 2 bases from V and 0 bases from J, with 8 bases in between. The CDR3 contains 15 residues. The germline V gene has CDR1 MDHEN and CDR2 SYDVKM. The DNA for the CDR3 is TGTGCCAGCAGTTTAGGGGATAGCTCCTACAATGAGCAGTTCTTC. It yields the protein CASSLGDSSYNEQFF.

The chain employs TRBV12-3 or TRBV12-4 and TRBJ1-2; D not resolved. With 5 bases removed from V and 4 bases from J, the gap between germline ends came to 11 bases. This CDR3 has 13 residues. The CDR3 region has the DNA TGTGCCAGCAGTCCTCACGGGTTCTATGGCTACACCTTC. It codes for CASSPHGFYGYTF.